The sequence of this T cell receptor beta chain was determined in a study of blood T cell repertoires in COVID-19. At the level of the study: Both acute and convalescent COVID-19 samples were obtained from the United States, Italy and Spain. In each case, the material was cDNA or gDNA derived from T cells, B-cell-depleted T cells, or PBMCs.

The CDR3 has 13 residues. The germline gives CDR1 SNHLY, CDR2 FYNNEI. The V and J ends lost 6 bases and 3 bases respectively, with 11 bases between them. Sequencing was performed with immunoSEQ multiplex PCR; in TCRdb, only in-frame clones are kept and a portion is missing. Among 100,000 or so clones, 88% were seen once, and the ten largest hold more than 5.5%. The sequence derives from a woman aged 60-75 years with acute or convalescent COVID-19. The genes are TRBV2 and TRBJ1-1, with D possibly being TRBD1 (5 bases). Sequencing used peripheral blood. CDR3 in DNA: TGTGCCAGCAGCCACACGACAGACACTGAAGCTTTCTTT. Translation gives CASSHTTDTEAFF.